These 24 T cell receptor beta chains were all obtained from the same sample, sequenced in a study of technical replicates of blood from a few donors. Assay used: immunoSEQ multiplex PCR; TCRdb lists only in-frame clones, some missing. The sample holds 80,000 to 95,000 clones; 95% to 97% are singletons and the top ten take 0.36%. The sequencing input was T cells isolated from PBMCs. The receptors were sampled from a human donor in good health.

V gene TRBV28 combines with J gene TRBJ1-1, with D unresolved. CDR3 length: 12 residues. Germline V gene sequence: CDR1 MDHEN, CDR2 SYDVKM. Trimming shortened V by 6 bases and J by 8 bases, and 13 bases separated the two germline ends. The chain's CDR3 is CASRKPGKEAFF. Written as DNA, the CDR3 is TGTGCCAGCAGGAAACCGGGTAAGGAAGCTTTCTTT. Together with reference TRBV28 and TRBJ1-1, the CDR3 gives the full variable domain: DVKVTQSSRYLVKRTGEKVFLECVQDMDHENMFWYRQDPGLGLRLIYFSYDVKMKEKGDIPEGYSVSREKKERFSLILESASTNQTSMYLCASRKPGKEAFFGQGTRLTVV.

The V and J genes are TRBV5-6 and TRBJ2-7, with TRBD1 as a possible D gene (5 bases). With 1 base removed from V and 6 bases from J, the gap between germline ends came to 8 bases. Germline lookup yields CDR1 SGHDT and CDR2 YYEEEE. CDR3 length: 12 amino acids. The CDR3 DNA follows: TGTGCCAGCAGCTTGACCACAGGCGAGCAGTACTTC. Translation gives CASSLTTGEQYF.

The chain employs TRBV5-1 and TRBJ2-7; TRBD1 agrees at 7 bases. Germline V gene lookup returns CDR1 SGHRS and CDR2 YFSETQ. The CDR3 consists of 14 residues. Trimming cost V 1 base and J 7 bases; bases outside gene matches: 8. The DNA of the CDR3 is TGCGCCAGCAGCTTGTTGACAGGGCAAAGTGAGCAGTACTTC. Its translation is CASSLLTGQSEQYF. Together with reference TRBV5-1 and TRBJ2-7, the CDR3 gives the full variable domain: KAGVTQTPRYLIKTRGQQVTLSCSPISGHRSVSWYQQTPGQGLQFLFEYFSETQRNKGNFPGRFSGRQFSNSRSEMNVSTLELGDSALYLCASSLLTGQSEQYFGPGTRLTVT.

This rearrangement joins TRBV10-1 to TRBJ2-1; possibly TRBD2 for D (6 bases). The CDR3 is 14 amino acids. Trimming stripped 3 bases from V and 5 bases from J, with 11 bases between. CDR1 is WNHNN, CDR2 SYGVQD, per germline (reference sequence). Here the CDR3 reads CASSDRRGDNEQFF. The CDR3 nucleotides are TGCGCCAGCAGTGACCGGAGGGGTGACAATGAGCAGTTCTTC.

The gene calls are TRBV12-5 and TRBJ1-3; 9 bases align to TRBD1. This CDR3 region has 17 residues. Germline V gene lookup returns CDR1 LGHNT and CDR2 FRNRAP. J gave up 1 base and V 1 base, and 5 bases lay outside the gene matches. CDR3 bases: TGTGCTAGTGGTTTGGCAGTTGGGACAGGGTCTGGAAACACCATATATTTT. Its protein is CASGLAVGTGSGNTIYF.

The chain has TRBV27 and TRBJ1-1; possibly TRBD1 for D (5 bases). The CDR3 covers 16 residues. Trimming removed 2 bases from V and 5 bases from J, with 18 bases in between. Germline V gene sequence: CDR1 MNHEY, CDR2 SMNVEV (reference sequence). The CDR3 DNA sequence: TGTGCCAGCAGTTTAGGGATTGGGGGGAGCCGAACTGAAGCTTTCTTT. Its protein product is CASSLGIGGSRTEAFF.

The V call is TRBV11-2, the J call TRBJ2-5, with a possible D match to TRBD1 (6 bases). This CDR3 spans 15 amino acids. Deletions cut 0 bases from V and 5 bases from J, with 13 bases between. Germline lookup yields CDR1 SGHAT and CDR2 FQNNGV. The DNA of the CDR3 is TGTGCCAGCAGCTTAGAGGGGGCTGTTTGGGAGACCCAGTACTTC. It translates to CASSLEGAVWETQYF.

V and J are TRBV7-9 and TRBJ1-4; 7 positions match TRBD1. Trimming removed 1 base from V and 4 bases from J; junction bases left unmatched: 3. CDR1 SEHNR and CDR2 FQNEAQ come from the germline V gene (reference sequence). The CDR3 sequence is 15 residues long. The CDR3 nucleotides are TGTGCCAGCAGCTTAGACGGGACAGATAATGAAAAACTGTTTTTT. This sequence encodes CASSLDGTDNEKLFF.

The genes are TRBV11-3 and TRBJ2-7; D might be TRBD1 (6 bases). Germline V gene sequence: CDR1 SGHNT, CDR2 YENEEA. V lost 1 base and J 5 bases, leaving 15 bases between the germline ends. The CDR3 loop spans 15 amino acids. The CDR3 loop is CASSLVAGEPHEQYF. For the CDR3, the DNA is TGTGCCAGCAGCTTAGTGGCAGGGGAGCCCCACGAGCAGTACTTC.

The J gene is TRBJ2-1, the V gene TRBV2, with D tentatively TRBD2 (6 bases). Trimming removed 3 bases at V and 4 bases at J, with 16 bases between. The CDR3 spans 16 residues. CDR1 and CDR2 from the germline V gene are SNHLY and FYNNEI. CDR3 sequence reads: CASSDLPAGPYNEQFF. CDR3 in DNA: TGTGCCAGCAGTGACCTCCCCGCGGGGCCGTACAATGAGCAGTTCTTC.

This chain joins TRBV6-5 and TRBJ2-1; TRBD1 aligns across 7 bases. Trimming took 3 bases from V and 4 from J; bases not matched to a gene: 6. Germline CDR1 MNHEY, CDR2 SVGAGI. The CDR3 runs 15 residues. The CDR3 DNA reads TGTGCCAGCAGTTATGAGACAGGGAGTTACAATGAGCAGTTCTTC. Its translation: CASSYETGSYNEQFF.

The CDR3 sequence is CASSLIRDRSVLDTQYF. The CDR3 DNA reads as TGTGCCAGCAGCCTTATAAGGGACAGAAGTGTACTAGATACGCAGTATTTT. The V and J genes are TRBV7-9 and TRBJ2-3; 7 nucleotides align to TRBD1. J gave up 5 bases and V 5 bases, and 16 bases lay outside the gene matches. The CDR3 runs to 17 residues. Germline lookup yields CDR1 SEHNR and CDR2 FQNEAQ (reference sequence).

The CDR3 nucleotides are TGTGCCAGCAACAGGATCATGAACACTGAAGCTTTCTTT. Translated, it gives CASNRIMNTEAFF. The chain employs TRBV7-9 and TRBJ1-1; D perhaps matches TRBD1 (5 bases). Trimming took off 7 bases at V and 0 bases at J, with 9 bases between the two ends. Germline CDR1 and CDR2: SEHNR and FQNEAQ (reference sequence). This CDR3 has 13 residues.

The chain links TRBV7-9 to TRBJ2-5, with 7 bases identical to TRBD2. The trim removed 5 bases at V and 3 bases at J, leaving 6 bases unmatched. Germline CDR1 and CDR2: SEHNR and FQNEAQ (reference sequence). The CDR3 runs to 14 residues. CDR3 residues: CASSALAGEETQYF. As DNA, the CDR3 is TGTGCCAGCAGCGCTCTGGCGGGAGAAGAGACCCAGTACTTC. Full variable domain (missing parts from reference TRBV7-9 and TRBJ2-5): DTGVSQNPRHKITKRGQNVTFRCDPISEHNRLYWYRQTLGQGPEFLTYFQNEAQLEKSRLLSDRFSAERPKGSFSTLEIQRTEQGDSAMYLCASSALAGEETQYFGPGTRLLVL.

This clone has only one observation. CDR3 sequence (DNA): TGTGCCAGCAGTCCGGAACCAGGGGTCTCCTATGGCTACACCTTC. Its translation: CASSPEPGVSYGYTF. This chain links TRBV27 with TRBJ1-2; a possible D gene is TRBD1 (6 bases). The V gene lost 5 bases and the J gene lost 4 bases, with 17 bases spanning the gap. There are 15 residues in the CDR3. From germline, CDR1 is MNHEY and CDR2 SMNVEV (reference sequence).

The chain recombines TRBV5-1 with TRBJ1-1, with D perhaps TRBD1 (5 bases). The CDR3 is made up of 17 amino acids. V shed 5 bases and J shed 1 base, with 21 bases lying between them. Germline V gives CDR1 SGHRS, CDR2 YFSETQ. This chain's CDR3 is CASSPTTGGSGNTEAFF. The CDR3 nucleotides are TGCGCCAGCAGTCCTACTACCGGGGGTTCAGGGAACACTGAAGCTTTCTTT.

The rearrangement joins TRBV18 to TRBJ1-5; tentatively, D is TRBD1 (6 bases). The CDR3 contains 15 residues. Germline assignment: CDR1 KGHSH and CDR2 LQKENI. Trimming pared 2 bases from V and 6 bases from J, leaving 14 bases between. The CDR3 reads CASSPSQGRSQPQHF. Here the CDR3 DNA reads TGTGCCAGCTCACCATCACAGGGAAGGAGTCAGCCCCAGCATTTT.

This clone was seen only a few times. The chain links TRBV4-1 to TRBJ2-1; 8 bases are a match to TRBD2. Germline V gene data show CDR1 as MGHRA and CDR2 as YSYEKL. The CDR3 extends over 18 amino acids. The ends lost 1 base at V and 7 bases at J; junction bases unmatched: 15. CDR3 sequence: CASSQVDLGLAGANEQFF. CDR3 sequence (DNA): TGCGCCAGCAGCCAAGTTGACTTAGGGCTAGCGGGCGCTAATGAGCAGTTCTTC.

The chain couples TRBV7-9 to TRBJ2-7; 10 bases fit TRBD1. CDR1 and CDR2 (germline): SEHNR, FQNEAQ (reference sequence). Unmatched junction bases numbered 10, after V lost 5 bases and J lost 3 bases. The CDR3 length is 16 residues. CDR3 amino acids: CASSLSSGQGYYEQYF. CDR3 sequence (DNA): TGTGCCAGCAGCCTTTCGTCGGGACAGGGGTACTACGAGCAGTACTTC. The full variable domain, in which reference TRBV7-9 and TRBJ2-7 provide the parts outside the CDR3, is DTGVSQNPRHKITKRGQNVTFRCDPISEHNRLYWYRQTLGQGPEFLTYFQNEAQLEKSRLLSDRFSAERPKGSFSTLEIQRTEQGDSAMYLCASSLSSGQGYYEQYFGPGTRLTVT.

CDR3 amino acids: CASLTGGTEAFF. The CDR3 coding sequence is TGTGCCAGTTTGACAGGGGGCACTGAAGCTTTCTTT. This rearrangement joins TRBV6-5 to TRBJ1-1, with 9 bases matching TRBD1. With V trimmed by 9 bases and J by 4 bases, 3 bases remained unmatched. The V gene's germline CDR1 is MNHEY and CDR2 SVGAGI. CDR3 length: 12 residues.

The chain carries TRBV2 and TRBJ1-1; TRBD1 matches 9 bases. Looked up from germline, CDR1 is SNHLY and CDR2 is FYNNEI. This CDR3 contains 14 residues. J was trimmed by 4 bases and V by 7 bases; bases with no gene match: 7. In nucleotides, the CDR3 is TGTGCCAGCATTGACTGGACAGGGGCCACTGAAGCTTTCTTT. This encodes CASIDWTGATEAFF.

The CDR3: CASSLGSGYEQYF. The CDR3 DNA reads as TGTGCCAGCAGCTTAGGTAGCGGGTACGAGCAGTACTTC. J is TRBJ2-7 and V is TRBV7-8; TRBD2 agrees at 7 bases. CDR3 length: 13 residues. The germline V gene has CDR1 SGHVS and CDR2 FQNEAQ. The trim removed 1 base at V and 4 bases at J, leaving 1 base unmatched.

This clone appeared once. This sequence joins TRBV19 and TRBJ1-1; 11 positions match TRBD1. The germline V gene encodes CDR1 LNHDA and CDR2 SQIVND (reference sequence). This CDR3 spans 14 amino acids. V lost 8 bases to trimming and J lost 3 bases; unmatched junction nucleotides: 5. CDR3 amino acids: CASRTGGTDTEAFF. CDR3 DNA sequence: TGTGCCAGTCGGACAGGGGGCACGGACACTGAAGCTTTCTTT.

V is TRBV11-1 and J is TRBJ2-5; TRBD1 is a possible D gene (6 bases). CDR1 SGHAT and CDR2 FQDESV come from the germline V gene (reference sequence). The CDR3 runs to 13 residues. Trimming stripped 3 bases from V and 4 bases from J, with 9 bases between. The CDR3 DNA is TGTGCCAGCAGCTTGGCAGGGGCAGAGACCCAGTACTTC. Protein product: CASSLAGAETQYF.